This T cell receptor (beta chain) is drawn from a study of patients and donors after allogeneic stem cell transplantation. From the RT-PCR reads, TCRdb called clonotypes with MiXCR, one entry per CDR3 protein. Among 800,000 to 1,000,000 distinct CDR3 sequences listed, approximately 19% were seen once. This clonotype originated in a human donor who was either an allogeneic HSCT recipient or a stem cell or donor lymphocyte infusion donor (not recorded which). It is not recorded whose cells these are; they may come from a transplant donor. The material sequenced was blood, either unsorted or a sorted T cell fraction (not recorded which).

This chain's CDR3 is CSARVGSTGDTQYF. The CDR3 DNA follows: TGCAGTGCTAGAGTAGGGAGCACGGGAGATACGCAGTATTTT. This sequence joins TRBV20-1 and TRBJ2-3, with D possibly matching TRBD2 (5 bases). The germline CDR1 and CDR2 sequences are DFQATT and SNEGSKA (reference sequence). With 1 base removed from V and 5 bases from J, the gap between germline ends came to 13 bases. The CDR3 is made up of 14 amino acids.